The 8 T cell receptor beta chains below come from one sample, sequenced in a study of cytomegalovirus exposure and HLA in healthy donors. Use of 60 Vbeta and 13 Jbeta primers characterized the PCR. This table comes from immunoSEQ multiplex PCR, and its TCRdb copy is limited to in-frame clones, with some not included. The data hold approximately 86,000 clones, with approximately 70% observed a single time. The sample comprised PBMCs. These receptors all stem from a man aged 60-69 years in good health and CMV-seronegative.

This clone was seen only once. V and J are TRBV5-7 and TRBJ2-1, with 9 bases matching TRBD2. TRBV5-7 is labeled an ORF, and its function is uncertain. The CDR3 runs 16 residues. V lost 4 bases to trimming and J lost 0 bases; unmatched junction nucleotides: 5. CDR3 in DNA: TGTGCCAGCAGCCCTAGCGGGGTGAGCTCCTACAATGAGCAGTTCTTC. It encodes CASSPSGVSSYNEQFF.

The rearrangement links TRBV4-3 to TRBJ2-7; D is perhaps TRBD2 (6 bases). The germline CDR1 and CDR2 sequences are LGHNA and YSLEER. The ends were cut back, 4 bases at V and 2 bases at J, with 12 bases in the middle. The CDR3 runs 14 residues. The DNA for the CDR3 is TGCGCCAGCAGCCCCGGGCGGGGAACCTACGAGCAGTACTTC. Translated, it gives CASSPGRGTYEQYF.

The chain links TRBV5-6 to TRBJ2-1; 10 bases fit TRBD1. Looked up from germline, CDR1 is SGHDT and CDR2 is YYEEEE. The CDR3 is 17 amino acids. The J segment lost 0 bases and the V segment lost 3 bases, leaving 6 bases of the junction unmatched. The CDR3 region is CASSSGGTGASYNEQFF. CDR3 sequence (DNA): TGTGCCAGCAGCTCGGGCGGGACAGGGGCCTCCTACAATGAGCAGTTCTTC.

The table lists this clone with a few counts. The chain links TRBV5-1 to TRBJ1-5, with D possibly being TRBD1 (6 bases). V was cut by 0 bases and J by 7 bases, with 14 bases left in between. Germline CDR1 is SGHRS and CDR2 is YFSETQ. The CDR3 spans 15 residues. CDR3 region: CASSLEGGVQQPQHF. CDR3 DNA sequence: TGCGCCAGCAGCTTGGAGGGGGGGGTACAACAGCCCCAGCATTTT.

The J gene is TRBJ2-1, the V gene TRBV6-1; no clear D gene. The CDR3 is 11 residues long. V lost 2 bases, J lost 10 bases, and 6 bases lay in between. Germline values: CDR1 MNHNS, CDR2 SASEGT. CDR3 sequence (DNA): TGTGCCAGCAGTGAACGAGGCGAGCAGTTCTTC. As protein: CASSERGEQFF.

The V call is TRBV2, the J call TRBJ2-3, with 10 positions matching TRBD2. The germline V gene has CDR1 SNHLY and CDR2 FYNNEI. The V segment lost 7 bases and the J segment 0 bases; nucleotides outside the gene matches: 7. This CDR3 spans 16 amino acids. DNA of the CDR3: TGTGCCAGCAAAAGAAGCGGGGGGGGTAGCACAGATACGCAGTATTTT. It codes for CASKRSGGGSTDTQYF.

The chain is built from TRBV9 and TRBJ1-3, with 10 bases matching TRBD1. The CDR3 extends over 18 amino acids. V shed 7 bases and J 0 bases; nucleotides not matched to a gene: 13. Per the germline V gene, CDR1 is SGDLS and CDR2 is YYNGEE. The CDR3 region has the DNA TGTGCCAGCGCCGGACAGGGGGAATACCCCAACTCTGGAAACACCATATATTTT. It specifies CASAGQGEYPNSGNTIYF.

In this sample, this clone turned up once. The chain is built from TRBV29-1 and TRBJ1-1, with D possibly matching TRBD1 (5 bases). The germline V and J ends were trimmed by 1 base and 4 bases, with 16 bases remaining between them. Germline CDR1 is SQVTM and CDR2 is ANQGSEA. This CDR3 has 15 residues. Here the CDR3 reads CSVEGTPRGGTEAFF. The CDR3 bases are TGCAGCGTTGAAGGGACACCCCGCGGGGGCACTGAAGCTTTCTTT.